The following is a T cell receptor (beta chain) sequence with its context. In assigning cohorts, the study relied on participant-reported clinical history. These data are taken from a study of blood T cell repertoires in COVID-19. Authors' methods: Counts of nucleated cells, estimated from reference gene primer amplification, were obtained. Sequencing used immunoSEQ multiplex PCR; TCRdb keeps in-frame clones, though not all of them. That table furnishes V, J and clone size, whereas the DNA furnished D and trimming. Of around 170,000 clones listed, roughly nine tenths are singletons. From germline, CDR1 is SGHTA and CDR2 FQGNSA. Losses at the gene ends were 1 base for V and 6 bases for J; bases not matched to a gene: 13. The CDR3 sequence is 19 residues long.

The sequenced material came from PBMCs or T cells enriched from blood (not recorded which). The chain recombines TRBV7-2 with TRBJ1-5; TRBD1 agrees at 12 bases. This TCR was sampled from a woman aged 45-65 years who had recovered from COVID-19. The CDR3 reads CASSLGVLKGQGAGQPQHF. The CDR3 DNA sequence: TGTGCCAGCAGCTTAGGGGTCCTCAAGGGACAGGGGGCTGGTCAGCCCCAGCATTTT.